These 16 T cell receptor beta chains share one sample of origin, sequenced in a study of monozygotic twins with cystic fibrosis. TCRdb keeps only in-frame clones here, not all; method: immunoSEQ multiplex PCR. The sample has tens of thousands of clones; around 90% are singletons. Sequencing input: blood. These receptor sequences come from a girl aged 2-10 years with cystic fibrosis.

The CDR3 nucleotides are TGTGCCAGCAGCTCCTCACAGTACGGGGAAAAACTGTTTTTT. It translates to CASSSSQYGEKLFF. This chain links TRBV9 with TRBJ1-4; no clear D. The CDR3 totals 14 residues. V gave up 4 bases and J gave up 8 bases, with 15 bases separating them. Germline V gene lookup returns CDR1 SGDLS and CDR2 YYNGEE. The variable domain in full, completed from reference TRBV9 and TRBJ1-4, reads DSGVTQTPKHLITATGQRVTLRCSPRSGDLSVYWYQQSLDQGLQFLIQYYNGEERAKGNILERFSAQQFPDLHSELNLSSLELGDSALYFCASSSSQYGEKLFFGSGTQLSVL.

The V and J genes are TRBV6-5 and TRBJ2-2; TRBD2 agrees at 13 bases. Looked up from germline, CDR1 is MNHEY and CDR2 is SVGAGI. The junction had 2 bases not matched to a gene; V was cut back by 4 bases and J by 6 bases. The CDR3 covers 15 residues. CDR3 residues: CASSWGLAGSGELFF. In DNA form, the CDR3 reads TGTGCCAGCAGTTGGGGACTAGCGGGGTCCGGGGAGCTGTTTTTT.

The chain joins TRBV10-2 to TRBJ2-1, with 13 bases fitting TRBD2. The V gene's germline CDR1 is WSHSY and CDR2 SAAADI. V shed 6 bases and J 7 bases; nucleotides not matched to a gene: 9. This CDR3 region has 16 residues. CDR3 in DNA: TGCGCCAGCAGCGAGACTAGCGGGGGGCTGAGTAATGAGCAGTTCTTC. It encodes CASSETSGGLSNEQFF.

This clone showed up just a few times. The rearrangement links TRBV18 to TRBJ1-1; D gene unclear. V lost 1 base and J lost 2, with 5 bases in between. The V gene's germline CDR1 is KGHSH and CDR2 LQKENI. The CDR3 spans 13 residues. The CDR3 here is CASSPLGNTEAFF. The CDR3, as DNA: TGTGCCAGCTCACCACTAGGTAACACTGAAGCTTTCTTT.

On this clone: This sample also contains other DNA sequences that code for the same CDR3. This chain links TRBV4-3 with TRBJ1-2; D gene uncertain. Trimming shortened V by 0 bases and J by 2 bases, and 4 bases separated the two germline ends. The CDR3 sequence is 13 residues long. Germline V gene sequence: CDR1 LGHNA, CDR2 YSLEER. The CDR3 here is CASSQELNYGYTF. The CDR3 DNA sequence: TGCGCCAGCAGCCAAGAGCTGAACTATGGCTACACCTTC.

The gene calls are TRBV10-2 and TRBJ1-6, with TRBD1 matching 7 bases. Germline CDR1 and CDR2: WSHSY and SAAADI. This CDR3 has 16 amino acids. Trimming took 6 bases from V and 0 from J; bases not matched to a gene: 5. The CDR3: CASRVGQSSYNSPLHF. The CDR3, as DNA: TGCGCCAGCAGGGTGGGACAGAGCTCCTATAATTCACCCCTCCACTTT.

This chain uses TRBV5-1 with TRBJ2-7; D uncertain. The CDR3 loop spans 13 amino acids. The germline V gene has CDR1 SGHRS and CDR2 YFSETQ. Trimming left V 4 bases short and J 2 bases short, with 10 bases between. This CDR3 is CASSLRNTYEQYF. CDR3 bases: TGCGCCAGCAGCCTCCGAAATACCTACGAGCAGTACTTC.

This clone was detected only once. J is TRBJ1-2 and V is TRBV28; D is perhaps TRBD1 (5 bases). Germline assignment: CDR1 MDHEN and CDR2 SYDVKM. The CDR3 extends over 14 amino acids. Trimming left V 3 bases short and J 4 bases short, with 12 bases between. The CDR3 nucleotides read TGTGCCAGCAGTTTGTCCCGGGGGGGCTATGGCTACACCTTC. Its protein is CASSLSRGGYGYTF.

This sequence joins TRBV7-2 and TRBJ1-3; tentatively, D is TRBD1 (5 bases). CDR3 length equals 15 residues. Germline CDR1 and CDR2: SGHTA and FQGNSA. The V gene lost 1 base and the J gene lost 0 bases, with 7 bases spanning the gap. CDR3 loop: CASSLGDFSGNTIYF. CDR3 coding DNA: TGTGCCAGCAGCTTAGGGGACTTCTCTGGAAACACCATATATTTT.

The chain couples TRBV19 to TRBJ1-2, with TRBD1 as a possible D gene (6 bases). The V end was cut by 8 bases, the J end by 2 bases, with 21 bases between. The CDR3 is made up of 16 amino acids. In germline, CDR1 is LNHDA, CDR2 SQIVND (reference sequence). DNA for the CDR3: TGTGCCAGTGTGGAGGGCAGGGGTCGGCGGAACTATGGCTACACCTTC. Translated, it gives CASVEGRGRRNYGYTF.

V gene TRBV5-4 combines with J gene TRBJ1-2; tentative D call: TRBD1 (6 bases). This CDR3 spans 15 amino acids. Germline loops: CDR1 SGHNT, CDR2 YYREEE (reference sequence). Trimming cost V 0 bases and J 7 bases, with 16 bases left between them. The CDR3 DNA reads as TGTGCCAGCAGCTTGGATAGGGGGGCGCCCGGTGGCTACACCTTC. It yields the protein CASSLDRGAPGGYTF.

This chain connects TRBV5-4 to TRBJ2-5; perhaps TRBD2 as D (7 bases). The CDR3 is made up of 15 amino acids. In germline, CDR1 is SGHNT, CDR2 YYREEE (reference sequence). V lost 1 base and J 4 bases, leaving 14 bases between the germline ends. CDR3 amino acids: CASSLSGGGLETQYF. CDR3 sequence (DNA): TGTGCCAGCAGCTTGTCTGGGGGGGGGCTAGAGACCCAGTACTTC.

V is TRBV29-1 and J is TRBJ2-3; D unclear. CDR3 size: 14 residues. From germline, CDR1 is SQVTM and CDR2 ANQGSEA. Trimming stripped 7 bases from V and 5 bases from J, with 19 bases between. The CDR3 sequence: CSGVAFGPGDTQYF. The DNA for the CDR3 is TGCAGCGGCGTGGCGTTCGGCCCCGGAGATACGCAGTATTTT.

V is TRBV5-6 and J is TRBJ1-2; D is ambiguous. The CDR3 consists of 15 residues. CDR1 SGHDT and CDR2 YYEEEE come from the germline V gene. V was cut by 0 bases and J by 1 base, with 10 bases left in between. This CDR3 is CASSLAGPINYGYTF. DNA for the CDR3: TGTGCCAGCAGCTTGGCCGGGCCTATTAACTATGGCTACACCTTC. Complete variable domain (other parts from reference TRBV5-6 and TRBJ1-2): DAGVTQSPTHLIKTRGQQVTLRCSPKSGHDTVSWYQQALGQGPQFIFQYYEEEERQRGNFPDRFSGHQFPNYSSELNVNALLLGDSALYLCASSLAGPINYGYTFGSGTRLTVV.

The J gene is TRBJ1-1, the V gene TRBV14; possible D gene TRBD1, 5 bases. Deletions cut 4 bases from V and 11 bases from J, with 14 bases between. Looked up from germline, CDR1 is SGHDN and CDR2 is FVKESK. This CDR3 comprises 12 residues. CDR3: CASSPPSWGAFF. In nucleotides, the CDR3 is TGTGCCAGCAGCCCGCCATCGTGGGGGGCTTTCTTT.

The chain is built from TRBV2 and TRBJ1-5, with 7 bases identical to TRBD1. The V and J ends lost 6 bases and 0 bases, in that order; junction bases with no gene match: 8. CDR1 SNHLY and CDR2 FYNNEI come from the germline V gene. The CDR3 is 16 residues long. In DNA form, the CDR3 reads TGTGCCAGCAGCTCGGGACAGTTTTATAGCAATCAGCCCCAGCATTTT. Its protein product is CASSSGQFYSNQPQHF. The variable domain in full, with the rest retrieved from reference TRBV2 and TRBJ1-5, is EPEVTQTPSHQVTQMGQEVILRCVPISNHLYFYWYRQILGQKVEFLVSFYNNEISEKSEIFDDQFSVERPDGSNFTLKIRSTKLEDSAMYFCASSSGQFYSNQPQHFGDGTRLSIL.